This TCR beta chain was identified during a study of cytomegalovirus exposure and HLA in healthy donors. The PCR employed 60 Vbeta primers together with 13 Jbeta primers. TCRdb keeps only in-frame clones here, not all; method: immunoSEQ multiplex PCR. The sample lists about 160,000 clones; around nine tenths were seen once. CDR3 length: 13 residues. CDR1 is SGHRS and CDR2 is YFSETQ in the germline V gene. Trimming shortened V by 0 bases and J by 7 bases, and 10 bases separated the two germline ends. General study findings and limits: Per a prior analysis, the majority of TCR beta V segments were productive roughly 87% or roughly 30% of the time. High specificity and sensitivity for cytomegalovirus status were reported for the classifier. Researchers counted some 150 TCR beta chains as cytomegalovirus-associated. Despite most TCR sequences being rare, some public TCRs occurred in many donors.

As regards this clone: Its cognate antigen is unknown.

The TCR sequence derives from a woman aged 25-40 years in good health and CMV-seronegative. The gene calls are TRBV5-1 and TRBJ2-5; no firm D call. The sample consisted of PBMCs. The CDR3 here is CASSLDLGGTQYF. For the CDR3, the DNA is TGCGCCAGCAGCTTGGACCTTGGCGGGACCCAGTACTTC.